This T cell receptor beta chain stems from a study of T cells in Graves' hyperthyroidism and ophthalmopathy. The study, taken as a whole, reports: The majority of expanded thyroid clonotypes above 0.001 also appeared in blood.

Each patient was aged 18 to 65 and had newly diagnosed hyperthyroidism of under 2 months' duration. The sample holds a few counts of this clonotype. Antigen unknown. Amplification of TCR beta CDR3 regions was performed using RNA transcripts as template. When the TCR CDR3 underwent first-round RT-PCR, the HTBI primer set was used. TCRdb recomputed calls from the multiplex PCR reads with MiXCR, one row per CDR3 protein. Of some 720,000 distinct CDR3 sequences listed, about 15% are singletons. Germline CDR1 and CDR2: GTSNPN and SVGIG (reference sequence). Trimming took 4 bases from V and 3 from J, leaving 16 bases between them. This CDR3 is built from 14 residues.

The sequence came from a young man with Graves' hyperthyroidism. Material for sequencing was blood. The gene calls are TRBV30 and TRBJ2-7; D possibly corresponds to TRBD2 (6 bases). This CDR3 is CAWNQAGGVYEQYF. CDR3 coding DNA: TGTGCCTGGAATCAGGCCGGGGGTGTCTACGAGCAGTACTTC. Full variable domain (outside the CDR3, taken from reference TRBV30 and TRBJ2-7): SQTIHQWPATLVQPVGSPLSLECTVEGTSNPNLYWYRQAAGRGLQLLFYSVGIGQISSEVPQNLSASRPQDRQFILSSKKLLLSDSGFYLCAWNQAGGVYEQYFGPGTRLTVT.